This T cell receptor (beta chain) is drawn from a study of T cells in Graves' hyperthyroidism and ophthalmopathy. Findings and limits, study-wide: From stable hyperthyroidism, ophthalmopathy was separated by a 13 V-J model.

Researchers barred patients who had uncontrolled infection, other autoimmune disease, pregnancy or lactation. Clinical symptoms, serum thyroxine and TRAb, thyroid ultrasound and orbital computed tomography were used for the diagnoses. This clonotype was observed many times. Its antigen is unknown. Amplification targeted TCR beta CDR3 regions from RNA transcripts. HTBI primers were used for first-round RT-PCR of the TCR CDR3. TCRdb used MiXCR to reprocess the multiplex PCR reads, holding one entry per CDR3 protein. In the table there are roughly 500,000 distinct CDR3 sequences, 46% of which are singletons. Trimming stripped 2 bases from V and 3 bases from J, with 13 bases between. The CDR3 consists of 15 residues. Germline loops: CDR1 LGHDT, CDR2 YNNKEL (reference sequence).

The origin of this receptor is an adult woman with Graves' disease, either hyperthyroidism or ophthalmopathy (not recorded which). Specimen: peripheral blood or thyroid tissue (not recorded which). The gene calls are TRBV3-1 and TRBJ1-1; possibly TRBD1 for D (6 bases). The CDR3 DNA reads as TGTGCCAGCAGCCAACGTCGGGACATATACACTGAAGCTTTCTTT. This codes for CASSQRRDIYTEAFF.